A selection of T cell receptor beta chains follows, all from one sample in a study of Graves' ophthalmopathy and Graves' hyperthyroidism. Each CDR3 protein gets one entry after TCRdb re-called the multiplex PCR reads with MiXCR. The sample has hundreds of thousands of distinct CDR3 sequences, approximately 21% seen once. Sequences were obtained from peripheral blood. The receptors shown here come from a woman aged 18-29 years with stable Graves' hyperthyroidism. The CDR3 runs from the conserved cysteine through the conserved F or W. D genes are given only for firm matches. Clone size is stated in some rows and not others, as once, few, many or a class when expanded.

D | J | size | V | length | CDR3 | DNA
TRBD2 | TRBJ2-7 | many | TRBV6-2/TRBV6-3 | 16 | CASSYMGLAGSDEQYF | TGTGCCAGCAGTTACATGGGGCTAGCGGGAAGCGACGAGCAGTACTTC
- | TRBJ2-2 | many | TRBV20-1 | 15 | CSARTVEGNTGELFF | TGCAGTGCTAGAACTGTGGAGGGGAACACCGGGGAGCTGTTTTTT
- | TRBJ2-2 | many | TRBV27 | 17 | CASTQLWSQGDIGELFF | TGTGCCAGCACCCAACTGTGGTCACAGGGTGATATCGGGGAGCTGTTTTTT
TRBD1 | TRBJ1-2 | many | TRBV6-5 | 15 | CASSFLTGTNYGYTF | TGTGCCAGCAGTTTTCTGACAGGGACTAACTATGGCTACACCTTC
TRBD1 | TRBJ2-2 | once | TRBV7-6 | 14 | CASKTGTSPGELFF | TGTGCCAGCAAGACAGGGACATCCCCCGGGGAGCTGTTTTTT
TRBD2 | TRBJ2-7 | many | TRBV7-9 | 14 | CASSFSGRDYEQYF | TGTGCCAGCAGCTTCAGCGGGAGGGACTACGAGCAGTACTTC
- | TRBJ2-7 | many | TRBV2 | 15 | CASSDWLLPEYEQYF | TGTGCCAGCAGTGACTGGCTTCTCCCAGAATACGAGCAGTACTTC
TRBD1 | TRBJ2-5 | - | TRBV19 | 13 | CATLGQVGETQYF | TGTGCCACCTTGGGACAGGTGGGAGAGACCCAGTACTTC
- | TRBJ1-1 | - | TRBV12-3/TRBV12-4 | 13 | CASSWVANTEAFF | TGTGCCAGCAGTTGGGTAGCAAACACTGAAGCTTTCTTT
- | TRBJ2-5 | many | TRBV28 | 14 | CASSPAGTPETQYF | TGTGCCAGCAGTCCGGCCGGGACCCCAGAGACCCAGTACTTC
- | TRBJ1-1 | - | TRBV12-5 | 15 | CASGLVSKATGEAFF | TGTGCTAGTGGTTTGGTAAGTAAAGCGACTGGCGAAGCTTTCTTT
- | TRBJ2-5 | many | TRBV18 | 13 | CASRRLVQETQYF | TGTGCCAGCCGACGACTAGTCCAAGAGACCCAGTACTTC
TRBD1 | TRBJ1-6 | many | TRBV12-3/TRBV12-4 | 14 | CASSPDRARSPLHF | TGTGCCAGCAGCCCGGACAGGGCTCGATCACCCCTCCACTTT
- | TRBJ1-1 | many | TRBV29-1 | 13 | CSVEGLKNTEAFF | TGCAGCGTTGAGGGACTTAAGAACACTGAAGCTTTCTTT
- | TRBJ1-5 | - | TRBV6-5 | 14 | CASSYSRGTQPQHF | TGTGCCAGCAGTTACTCGCGTGGAACTCAGCCCCAGCATTTT
TRBD2 | TRBJ2-1 | many | TRBV27 | 22 | CASSSPGLAGGRYPSSYNEQFF | TGTGCCAGCAGTTCACCGGGACTAGCGGGAGGGCGTTATCCGAGCTCCTACAATGAGCAGTTCTTC
- | TRBJ2-7 | many | TRBV11-2 | 12 | CASSLGAREQYF | TGTGCCAGCAGCTTAGGAGCACGCGAGCAGTACTTC
- | TRBJ1-5 | many | TRBV11-1 | 14 | CASSLTGDGQPQHF | TGTGCCAGCAGCTTAACGGGGGACGGACAGCCCCAGCATTTT
- | TRBJ2-7 | many | TRBV10-1 | 16 | CASSEAGIDRYYEQYF | TGCGCCAGCAGTGAGGCAGGGATCGACCGTTACTACGAGCAGTACTTC
- | TRBJ2-7 | - | TRBV20-1 | 10 | CSASEVGSYF | TGCAGTGCTAGTGAGGTGGGCTCGTACTTC
- | TRBJ1-1 | many | TRBV6-1 | 14 | CASRWGGQNTEAFF | TGTGCCAGCAGATGGGGGGGTCAGAACACTGAAGCTTTCTTT
- | TRBJ1-1 | many | TRBV19 | 16 | CASSILQGSMNTEAFF | TGTGCCAGTAGTATTCTCCAGGGTAGTATGAACACTGAAGCTTTCTTT
- | TRBJ2-7 | many | TRBV12-3/TRBV12-4 | 13 | CASSLQEAYEQYF | TGTGCCAGCAGTTTACAGGAGGCCTACGAGCAGTACTTC
TRBD2 | TRBJ2-7 | many | TRBV5-1 | 15 | CASSSGGRSDYEQYF | TGCGCCAGCAGCTCGGGGGGGCGGTCCGACTACGAGCAGTACTTC
- | TRBJ1-5 | many | TRBV24-1 | 15 | CATSDSTGSNQPQHF | TGTGCCACCAGTGATTCAACAGGGTCTAATCAGCCCCAGCATTTT